Each of the 17 T cell receptor beta chains below was sequenced from the same sample in a study of T cell changes during pregnancy in multiple sclerosis. Using immunoSEQ multiplex PCR, the repertoire was profiled, and TCRdb retains in-frame clones only, with some absent. This sample yields tens of thousands of clones, of which roughly 92% are seen a single time; less than 3% belongs to the top ten. The sample consisted of peripheral blood, taken in the third trimester of pregnancy. The receptor set was obtained from a female donor in good health, enrolled as a control in a pregnancy study.

The chain couples TRBV29-1 to TRBJ2-3; D gene unclear. Germline values: CDR1 SQVTM, CDR2 ANQGSEA. Trimming removed 2 bases from V and 4 bases from J, with 7 bases in between. The CDR3 is made up of 12 amino acids. The CDR3 nucleotides read TGCAGCGTTGAACTTACGGCAGATACGCAGTATTTT. Amino acid sequence: CSVELTADTQYF.

The chain is built from TRBV6-5 and TRBJ1-2; perhaps TRBD1 as D (5 bases). Germline-derived CDR1 and CDR2 are MNHEY and SVGAGI. V was trimmed by 0 bases and J by 6 bases, leaving 8 bases between them. This CDR3 contains 13 residues. In DNA, the CDR3 is TGTGCCAGCAGTTACTCCCCCAGGGATGGCTACACCTTC. Its translation: CASSYSPRDGYTF.

This clone has a single count. The rearrangement joins TRBV7-2 to TRBJ1-1; D is uncertain. Between the trimmed V and J ends, which lost 1 base and 5 bases, there was a span of 11 bases. The CDR3 has 14 residues. Germline CDR1 SGHTA, CDR2 FQGNSA. The CDR3 is CASSLEGRGTEAFF. The CDR3 DNA follows: TGTGCCAGCAGCTTAGAAGGCCGAGGGACTGAAGCTTTCTTT.

This clone has only a few counts. Here the CDR3 DNA reads TGTGCCAGTAGTATGGAGGGGGCAAGGGCTGAAGCTTTCTTT. This codes for CASSMEGARAEAFF. The chain has TRBV19 and TRBJ1-1; 7 nucleotides align to TRBD1. The V gene end was trimmed by 3 bases and the J gene end by 6 bases; junction bases not matched to a gene: 7. Looked up from germline, CDR1 is LNHDA and CDR2 is SQIVND (reference sequence). CDR3 length equals 14 residues.

The chain uses TRBV19 and TRBJ2-1; no firm D call. V lost 1 base and J 0 bases, leaving 7 bases between the germline ends. Per germline, CDR1 LNHDA and CDR2 SQIVND (reference sequence). The CDR3 loop spans 15 amino acids. The CDR3 nucleotides are TGTGCCAGTAGTATAGGAGGCGGCTCCTACAATGAGCAGTTCTTC. It translates to CASSIGGGSYNEQFF. The variable domain in full, with the rest retrieved from reference TRBV19 and TRBJ2-1, is DGGITQSPKYLFRKEGQNVTLSCEQNLNHDAMYWYRQDPGQGLRLIYYSQIVNDFQKGDIAEGYSVSREKKESFPLTVTSAQKNPTAFYLCASSIGGGSYNEQFFGPGTRLTVL.

CDR3 residues: CASSQKDGNSPLHF. The CDR3 region has the DNA TGCGCCAGCAGCCAAAAAGACGGGAATTCACCCCTCCACTTT. This chain links TRBV4-3 with TRBJ1-6; D is unclear. The CDR3 is 14 amino acids. With 2 bases removed from V and 7 bases from J, the gap between germline ends came to 9 bases. The germline gives CDR1 LGHNA, CDR2 YSLEER.

The chain recombines TRBV6-5 with TRBJ2-5; 11 bases are shared with TRBD2. Germline V CDR1 and CDR2: MNHEY, SVGAGI. J gave up 7 bases and V 9 bases, and 13 bases lay outside the gene matches. The CDR3 runs 15 residues. The CDR3 DNA is TGTGCCAGTACCCTGGCCGGGACTAGCGGAGGGACCCAGTACTTC. It translates to CASTLAGTSGGTQYF.

This chain uses TRBV6-1 with TRBJ1-2; TRBD1 aligns across 8 bases. Germline V gene data show CDR1 as MNHNS and CDR2 as SASEGT. The CDR3 covers 11 residues. Germline trimming cut 5 bases from V and 8 bases from J; bases unmatched to any gene: 1. The CDR3 spells CASSQGAGYTF. In nucleotides, the CDR3 is TGTGCCAGCAGTCAGGGGGCCGGCTACACCTTC.

The rearrangement joins TRBV18 to TRBJ1-5; possible D gene TRBD1, 6 bases. Per the germline V gene, CDR1 is KGHSH and CDR2 is LQKENI. Trimming removed 6 bases from V and 3 bases from J, with 12 bases in between. The CDR3 length is 14 residues. The CDR3 DNA follows: TGTGCCAGCTCTTTGGACAGCCTCAATCAGCCCCAGCATTTT. Amino acid sequence: CASSLDSLNQPQHF.

The chain employs TRBV5-4 and TRBJ2-5; TRBD2 agrees at 9 bases. This CDR3 comprises 16 residues. The ends lost 1 base at V and 4 bases at J; junction bases unmatched: 8. Germline V gene sequence: CDR1 SGHNT, CDR2 YYREEE (reference sequence). CDR3 sequence: CASSLFRRGGGETQYF. As DNA, the CDR3 is TGTGCCAGCAGCTTGTTCCGGCGGGGGGGCGGAGAGACCCAGTACTTC.

The rearrangement links TRBV5-1 to TRBJ1-4; D gene uncertain. V lost 5 bases, J lost 0 bases, and 11 bases lay in between. Looked up from germline, CDR1 is SGHRS and CDR2 is YFSETQ. The CDR3 extends over 15 amino acids. The CDR3: CASRTSGSTNEKLFF. The CDR3, as DNA: TGCGCCAGCAGGACCTCAGGCTCAACTAATGAAAAACTGTTTTTT.

This clone has a single count. The same CDR3 arises from other DNA sequences in this sample as well. This chain joins TRBV6-6 and TRBJ2-2; TRBD2 might be the D (6 bases). V lost 6 bases to trimming and J lost 1 base, with 6 bases between them. There are 13 residues in the CDR3. Germline V CDR1 and CDR2: MNHNY, SVGAGI (reference sequence). Here the CDR3 DNA reads TGTGCCAGCAGGGGGGGGAACACCGGGGAGCTGTTTTTT. Protein product: CASRGGNTGELFF.

The chain couples TRBV5-6 to TRBJ2-7; 10 bases map to TRBD2. Per germline, CDR1 SGHDT and CDR2 YYEEEE. Germline trimming cut 3 bases from V and 5 bases from J; bases unmatched to any gene: 11. The CDR3 runs 16 residues. The CDR3 sequence: CASSWAASGSKDEQYF. The CDR3 bases are TGTGCCAGCAGCTGGGCCGCTAGCGGGAGTAAGGACGAGCAGTACTTC.

The chain carries TRBV6-6 and TRBJ2-1; 7 nucleotides align to TRBD2. V shed 6 bases, J shed 6 bases, and the junction held 5 bases outside the gene matches. The V gene's germline CDR1 is MNHNY and CDR2 SVGAGI (reference sequence). The length of the CDR3 is 13 residues. CDR3: CASRLSGGNEQFF. The DNA for the CDR3 is TGTGCCAGCAGACTTTCGGGAGGCAATGAGCAGTTCTTC.

The CDR3 loop is CASYHIMNTEAFF. In nucleotides, the CDR3 is TGTGCCAGTTATCACATCATGAACACTGAAGCTTTCTTT. The chain has TRBV6-4 and TRBJ1-1, with no clear D. From germline, CDR1 is MRHNA and CDR2 SNTAGT. This CDR3 is built from 13 residues. V was pared by 9 bases and J by 0 bases, with 11 bases between.

This chain's CDR3 is CASSFDRYTGELFF. In DNA form, the CDR3 reads TGTGCCAGCAGCTTCGACAGGTACACCGGGGAGCTGTTTTTT. The chain joins TRBV7-2 to TRBJ2-2, with a tentative D call TRBD1 (6 bases). The CDR3 spans 14 residues. The germline V and J ends were trimmed by 3 bases and 3 bases, with 8 bases remaining between them. CDR1 SGHTA and CDR2 FQGNSA come from the germline V gene.

This clone was seen only once. CDR3 coding DNA: TGCGCCAGCAGCCAAACTAAAGGGGGCTACGAGCAGTACTTC. This encodes CASSQTKGGYEQYF. V usage is TRBV4-1 and J usage is TRBJ2-7, with D possibly TRBD1 on 6 matching bases. V was shortened by 2 bases and J by 3 bases, with 11 bases between the two germline ends. The germline CDR1 and CDR2 sequences are MGHRA and YSYEKL. CDR3 length: 14 amino acids.